The clone carrying this TCR beta chain was counted at least ten times. The sample comes from a study of T-cell reconstitution after alpha-beta-depleted transplantation in children. Unique molecular identifiers were built into the TCRbeta library. TCRdb used MiXCR to reprocess the PCR reads, holding one entry per CDR3 protein. The data hold about 480,000 distinct CDR3 sequences, with about 12% observed a single time. V was cut by 6 bases and J by 7 bases, with 10 bases left in between. Germline values: CDR1 DFQATT, CDR2 SNEGSKA (reference sequence). CDR3 length: 12 amino acids. The source material was PBMCs from the stem cell graft donor, sampled from the stem cell graft. The TCR originated in a human donor who donated a stem cell graft to a child with combined immunodeficiency. The chain carries TRBV20-1 and TRBJ1-6; D not certain. The CDR3 sequence is CSAYGPNSPLHF. The CDR3 nucleotides read TGCAGTGCCTATGGACCGAATTCACCCCTCCACTTT.